Shown below are 11 T cell receptor beta chains from a single sample sequenced in a study of blood T cell repertoires in COVID-19. Sequencing used immunoSEQ multiplex PCR; TCRdb keeps in-frame clones, though not all of them. The sample consists of more than 120,000 clones, roughly 89% of them appearing once. The sample comprised peripheral blood. These receptors were collected from a woman aged 50 to 60 with acute or convalescent COVID-19.

This clone appeared once. The chain couples TRBV6-5 to TRBJ2-7; TRBD1 matches at 10 bases. The CDR3 totals 15 residues. V lost 6 bases and J lost 3; bases outside the gene matches: 8. Looked up from germline, CDR1 is MNHEY and CDR2 is SVGAGI. CDR3 DNA sequence: TGTGCCAGCAGGCCCGGGACAGGGGCATTCTACGAGCAGTACTTC. Translating it yields CASRPGTGAFYEQYF.

The V and J genes are TRBV6-1 and TRBJ2-7, with 8 bases lining up with TRBD1. J was trimmed by 9 bases and V by 2 bases; bases with no gene match: 12. The germline V gene has CDR1 MNHNS and CDR2 SASEGT. The CDR3 is 15 residues long. As DNA, the CDR3 is TGTGCCAGCAGTGAATTGGACAGGGACTCTGGTAGGCAGTACTTC. Its translation: CASSELDRDSGRQYF.

The chain uses TRBV6-5 and TRBJ1-2; 9 bases align to TRBD1. The germline gives CDR1 MNHEY, CDR2 SVGAGI. The CDR3 spans 12 residues. Germline trimming cut 5 bases from V and 8 bases from J; bases unmatched to any gene: 3. The CDR3 DNA follows: TGTGCCAGCAGTCGACAGGGGGAGGGCTACACCTTC. The encoded protein is CASSRQGEGYTF.

The rearrangement joins TRBV18 to TRBJ2-5; TRBD1 might be the D (6 bases). From germline, CDR1 is KGHSH and CDR2 LQKENI. The CDR3 consists of 13 residues. V was pared by 3 bases and J by 3 bases, with 8 bases between. The CDR3 nucleotides are TGTGCCAGCTCACCCTGGACAGAAGAGACCCAGTACTTC. Amino acids: CASSPWTEETQYF.

The table lists this clone with a few counts. The J gene is TRBJ2-2, the V gene TRBV19; no clear D gene. Trimming removed 3 bases from V and 5 bases from J, with 10 bases in between. CDR3 length: 14 amino acids. The germline V gene has CDR1 LNHDA and CDR2 SQIVND (reference sequence). The CDR3 here is CASSMNSYTGELFF. DNA of the CDR3: TGTGCCAGTAGTATGAACAGTTATACCGGGGAGCTGTTTTTT.

The rearrangement joins TRBV6-6 to TRBJ1-3, with D possibly being TRBD1 (5 bases). Trimming left V 3 bases short and J 2 bases short, with 14 bases between. The CDR3 is 16 residues long. Looked up from germline, CDR1 is MNHNY and CDR2 is SVGAGI (reference sequence). CDR3 nucleotide sequence: TGTGCCAGCAGTTATCCGCCGGGGGGGGCTGGAAACACCATATATTTT. This translates into CASSYPPGGAGNTIYF.

The chain combines TRBV11-2 with TRBJ2-7; D is possibly TRBD2 (5 bases). Trimming stripped 6 bases from V and 1 base from J, with 13 bases between. In germline, CDR1 is SGHAT, CDR2 FQNNGV. The CDR3 has 14 residues. This CDR3 reads CASSSADGSYEQYF. CDR3 coding DNA: TGTGCCAGCAGTTCAGCGGACGGATCCTACGAGCAGTACTTC. The complete variable domain, with remaining parts taken from reference TRBV11-2 and TRBJ2-7, reads EAGVAQSPRYKIIEKRQSVAFWCNPISGHATLYWYQQILGQGPKLLIQFQNNGVVDDSQLPKDRFSAERLKGVDSTLKIQPAKLEDSAVYLCASSSADGSYEQYFGPGTRLTVT.

The rearrangement uses TRBV6-1 and TRBJ2-1, with TRBD1 matching 8 bases. V lost 3 bases, J lost 2 bases, and 6 bases stayed unmatched. In germline, CDR1 is MNHNS, CDR2 SASEGT. This CDR3 spans 16 amino acids. The CDR3 DNA reads TGTGCCAGCAGTGACAGGGGGCGGTTGCCCTACAATGAGCAGTTCTTC. Residues: CASSDRGRLPYNEQFF.

The chain has TRBV19 and TRBJ2-7; D is perhaps TRBD2 (6 bases). The germline CDR1 and CDR2 sequences are LNHDA and SQIVND (reference sequence). The CDR3 runs to 13 residues. V lost 8 bases and J 2 bases, leaving 13 bases between the germline ends. The CDR3 region has the DNA TGTGCCAGTCTGGGACTGGACACCTACGAGCAGTACTTC. Its protein is CASLGLDTYEQYF.

The rearrangement joins TRBV19 to TRBJ2-2, with a possible D match to TRBD1 (6 bases). Trimming stripped 5 bases from V and 5 bases from J, with 21 bases between. The germline CDR1 and CDR2 sequences are LNHDA and SQIVND (reference sequence). The CDR3 has 17 residues. The CDR3 DNA reads TGTGCCAGTAGTTCAGTCCCCTTCAGGGGCCGGACCGGGGAGCTGTTTTTT. Translation gives CASSSVPFRGRTGELFF.

The CDR3 region is CASSLTTIPYNEQFF. As DNA, the CDR3 is TGTGCCAGCAGTTTAACTACTATCCCCTACAATGAGCAGTTCTTC. The chain joins TRBV27 to TRBJ2-1; D is undetermined. V was shortened by 2 bases and J by 2 bases, with 10 bases between the two germline ends. This CDR3 region has 15 residues. The germline CDR1 and CDR2 sequences are MNHEY and SMNVEV (reference sequence).